One sample yielded the 25 T cell receptor beta chains listed below, sequenced in a study of CD8+ T cells in alopecia areata. Sequencing templates came from extracted RNA that was reverse transcribed into cDNA. TCRdb keeps only in-frame clones here, not all; method: immunoSEQ multiplex PCR. The top ten hold 1.7% of the sample, which has 180,000 or so clones, more than 60% seen once. This specimen was CD4+ T cells sorted from blood, taken at week 0. The receptors were gathered from a human donor with alopecia areata.

The chain is built from TRBV5-1 and TRBJ2-5; perhaps TRBD2 as D (5 bases). The length of the CDR3 is 11 residues. The V gene's germline CDR1 is SGHRS and CDR2 YFSETQ. Trimming pared 4 bases from V and 5 bases from J, leaving 6 bases between. The CDR3 DNA follows: TGCGCCAGCAGCAAGCGGGAGACCCAGTACTTC. It yields the protein CASSKRETQYF.

The chain recombines TRBV20-1 with TRBJ1-1; D call uncertain. The CDR3 extends over 11 amino acids. Trimming removed 5 bases from V and 3 bases from J, with 7 bases in between. Germline V gene data show CDR1 as DFQATT and CDR2 as SNEGSKA (reference sequence). Written as DNA, the CDR3 is TGCAGTGCTCCAAGGGACACTGAAGCTTTCTTT. Its translation is CSAPRDTEAFF.

This clone has a handful of counts. V usage is TRBV29-1 and J usage is TRBJ2-1; D remains ambiguous. V shed 6 bases and J shed 0 bases, with 15 bases lying between them. The CDR3 length is 15 residues. Germline lookup yields CDR1 SQVTM and CDR2 ANQGSEA. CDR3: CSVDPQTSSYNEQFF. The CDR3 DNA is TGCAGCGTAGACCCTCAAACGAGCTCCTACAATGAGCAGTTCTTC.

As for this clone: The same CDR3 is also encoded by other DNA sequences in this sample. The rearrangement links TRBV29-1 to TRBJ2-5; no firm D call. Germline V gives CDR1 SQVTM, CDR2 ANQGSEA. The CDR3 length is 12 residues. V was shortened by 4 bases and J by 2 bases, with 8 bases between the two germline ends. CDR3 loop: CSVGRNQETQYF. The CDR3 DNA reads as TGCAGCGTTGGGCGGAATCAAGAGACCCAGTACTTC.

The chain employs TRBV15 and TRBJ2-1; 8 bases match TRBD2. Trimming removed 1 base from V and 5 bases from J; junction bases left unmatched: 10. The CDR3 covers 17 residues. Germline lookup yields CDR1 LNHNV and CDR2 YYDKDF (reference sequence). This chain's CDR3 is CATSRGPTAGANNEQFF. DNA of the CDR3: TGTGCCACCAGCAGAGGACCTACAGCGGGGGCGAACAATGAGCAGTTCTTC.

This clone was seen a few times. The chain carries TRBV9 and TRBJ2-1; possibly TRBD1 or TRBD2 for D (5 bases each). CDR1 is SGDLS, CDR2 YYNGEE, per germline. This CDR3 is 15 amino acids long. V was pared by 0 bases and J by 2 bases, with 9 bases between. The CDR3 region is CASSVGLGAYNEQFF. In DNA form, the CDR3 reads TGTGCCAGCAGCGTAGGCTTGGGGGCCTACAATGAGCAGTTCTTC.

The rearrangement uses TRBV6-4 and TRBJ2-3, with a possible D match to TRBD1 (5 bases). V was trimmed by 4 bases and J by 2 bases, leaving 7 bases between them. This CDR3 spans 13 amino acids. CDR1 is MRHNA and CDR2 is SNTAGT in the germline V gene. The CDR3 is CASSARDTDTQYF. CDR3 coding DNA: TGTGCCAGCAGTGCCAGGGACACAGATACGCAGTATTTT.

This clone was recorded once. The chain recombines TRBV7-6 with TRBJ2-5, with D possibly TRBD1 on 6 matching bases. CDR3 length equals 15 residues. The germline CDR1 and CDR2 sequences are SGHVS and FNYEAQ. The V and J ends lost 6 bases and 4 bases respectively, with 18 bases between them. In DNA form, the CDR3 reads TGTGCCAGCAGTCCCCAGACAGGATTACGAGAGACCCAGTACTTC. Its translation: CASSPQTGLRETQYF.

The J gene is TRBJ2-5, the V gene TRBV5-6; a weak D match, TRBD2 (6 bases). Germline lookup yields CDR1 SGHDT and CDR2 YYEEEE. The CDR3 loop spans 16 amino acids. V gave up 4 bases and J gave up 4 bases, with 20 bases separating them. The CDR3 loop is CASSAPIAGSRETQYF. The CDR3 coding sequence is TGTGCCAGCAGCGCGCCCATTGCGGGGAGCAGAGAGACCCAGTACTTC.

The V call is TRBV11-2, the J call TRBJ2-7; 7 bases align to TRBD2. Germline loops: CDR1 SGHAT, CDR2 FQNNGV. This CDR3 is 15 amino acids long. V was clipped by 0 bases and J by 1 base; unmatched bases: 3. CDR3 coding DNA: TGTGCCAGCAGCTTAGAAGCGGGGTGGTCCTACGAGCAGTACTTC. Translating it yields CASSLEAGWSYEQYF.

The J gene is TRBJ2-5, the V gene TRBV7-9; tentatively, D is TRBD1 (5 bases). This CDR3 comprises 17 residues. The V end was cut by 7 bases, the J end by 1 base, with 22 bases between. CDR1 is SEHNR and CDR2 is FQNEAQ in the germline V gene (reference sequence). DNA for the CDR3: TGTGCCAGCAACGTCCCCGCAGGGTTTAGGGGCCAAGAGACCCAGTACTTC. Translation gives CASNVPAGFRGQETQYF.

V gene TRBV5-1 combines with J gene TRBJ2-7; possibly TRBD1 for D (5 bases). This CDR3 comprises 15 residues. Germline V gene sequence: CDR1 SGHRS, CDR2 YFSETQ. V lost 4 bases and J lost 2, with 16 bases in between. CDR3 residues: CASSRGGINTYEQYF. DNA of the CDR3: TGCGCCAGCAGCAGGGGCGGAATCAACACCTACGAGCAGTACTTC.

The chain joins TRBV20-1 to TRBJ2-3, with D hard to call. The CDR3 has 11 amino acids. Germline assignment: CDR1 DFQATT and CDR2 SNEGSKA (reference sequence). Deletions cut 1 base from V and 5 bases from J, with 4 bases between. The CDR3, as DNA: TGCAGTGCTAGAGTAGGAGATACGCAGTATTTT. It yields the protein CSARVGDTQYF.

This clone was counted only a few times. The CDR3 DNA reads as TGTGCCAGCAGCTTACTCTCTAGTCATGAGCAGTTCTTC. Its translation: CASSLLSSHEQFF. The chain couples TRBV7-3 to TRBJ2-1; no reliable D call. The CDR3 sequence is 13 residues long. The V and J ends lost 2 bases and 8 bases respectively, with 10 bases between them. Germline V gene sequence: CDR1 SGHTA, CDR2 FQGTGA.

The table lists this clone with a count of one. This sequence joins TRBV30 and TRBJ1-6; the D gene is possibly TRBD1 (5 bases). Germline values: CDR1 GTSNPN, CDR2 SVGIG (reference sequence). V dropped 2 bases and J dropped 5 bases, with 7 bases sitting between them. This CDR3 has 13 residues. The CDR3 is CAWSKQDNSPLHF. The CDR3 DNA reads as TGTGCCTGGAGTAAACAGGATAATTCACCCCTCCACTTT.

Only one count was recorded for this clone. The gene calls are TRBV7-9 and TRBJ1-1, with a weak D call TRBD1 (6 bases). Trimming left V 6 bases short and J 0 bases short, with 11 bases between. This CDR3 is built from 14 residues. Germline V gene data show CDR1 as SEHNR and CDR2 as FQNEAQ (reference sequence). For the CDR3, the DNA is TGTGCCAGCAGTTTCACAGGGATGAACACTGAAGCTTTCTTT. Its protein product is CASSFTGMNTEAFF.

V gene TRBV7-2 combines with J gene TRBJ2-1; TRBD1 matches 7 bases. J was trimmed by 6 bases and V by 1 base; bases with no gene match: 3. Germline V gene sequence: CDR1 SGHTA, CDR2 FQGNSA. The CDR3 is 14 residues long. CDR3 in amino acids: CASSLVGQTNEQFF. The CDR3 DNA reads TGTGCCAGCAGCTTAGTGGGACAGACCAATGAGCAGTTCTTC.

The rearrangement uses TRBV18 and TRBJ1-4; perhaps TRBD1 as D (5 bases). Germline V gene data show CDR1 as KGHSH and CDR2 as LQKENI. The CDR3 is 13 residues long. V lost 3 bases and J 5 bases, leaving 7 bases between the germline ends. The CDR3 DNA reads as TGTGCCAGCTCACCCCGGACAAATGAAAAACTGTTTTTT. Its translation is CASSPRTNEKLFF. The full variable domain, its missing parts supplied by reference TRBV18 and TRBJ1-4, is NAGVMQNPRHLVRRRGQEARLRCSPMKGHSHVYWYRQLPEEGLKFMVYLQKENIIDESGMPKERFSAEFPKEGPSILRIQQVVRGDSAAYFCASSPRTNEKLFFGSGTQLSVL.

The V call is TRBV19, the J call TRBJ2-3, with a weak D call TRBD2 (7 bases). Germline-derived CDR1 and CDR2 are LNHDA and SQIVND (reference sequence). This CDR3 spans 14 amino acids. V was cut by 7 bases and J by 2 bases, with 13 bases left in between. The CDR3 reads CASKAGAATDTQYF. The CDR3 DNA is TGTGCCAGTAAGGCGGGGGCAGCCACAGATACGCAGTATTTT. Variable domain in full (rest from reference TRBV19 and TRBJ2-3): DGGITQSPKYLFRKEGQNVTLSCEQNLNHDAMYWYRQDPGQGLRLIYYSQIVNDFQKGDIAEGYSVSREKKESFPLTVTSAQKNPTAFYLCASKAGAATDTQYFGPGTRLTVL.

This clone was seen only a few times. This chain connects TRBV10-3 to TRBJ2-3, with 12 bases identical to TRBD2. V shed 10 bases, J shed 7 bases, and the junction held 6 bases outside the gene matches. The CDR3 length is 13 residues. CDR1 ENHRY and CDR2 SYGVKD come from the germline V gene. CDR3 nucleotide sequence: TGTGCCAGCGCGACTAGCGGGGGACATACGCAGTATTTT. Protein product: CASATSGGHTQYF.

The chain couples TRBV10-3 to TRBJ2-1; 11 bases line up with TRBD1. V gave up 4 bases and J gave up 7 bases; unmatched junction bases: 9. The CDR3 consists of 16 residues. The germline gives CDR1 ENHRY, CDR2 SYGVKD. The CDR3, as DNA: TGTGCCATCAGTGGATTCGGAGGACAGGGGGCGAATGAGCAGTTCTTC. Encoded protein: CAISGFGGQGANEQFF.

This chain links TRBV5-6 with TRBJ1-4; maybe TRBD1 (5 bases). CDR3 size: 15 residues. In germline, CDR1 is SGHDT, CDR2 YYEEEE. Trimming cost V 3 bases and J 5 bases, with 14 bases left between them. CDR3 region: CASSSPSGLNEKLFF. CDR3 coding DNA: TGTGCCAGCAGCTCTCCTTCAGGGCTAAATGAAAAACTGTTTTTT.

The chain employs TRBV7-2 and TRBJ1-2; tentatively, D is TRBD1 (6 bases). V was clipped by 1 base and J by 3 bases, with 6 bases between them. Germline V gene data show CDR1 as SGHTA and CDR2 as FQGNSA. The CDR3 length is 13 residues. In DNA, the CDR3 is TGTGCCAGCAGCTTAGGACAGGACTATGGCTACACCTTC. This gives the protein CASSLGQDYGYTF.

This chain uses TRBV4-3 with TRBJ2-7; no firm D call. Germline V CDR1 and CDR2: LGHNA, YSLEER. This CDR3 has 16 residues. The V and J ends lost 0 bases and 5 bases respectively, with 17 bases between them. This CDR3 reads CASSQDQGRLSDEQYF. CDR3 nucleotides: TGCGCCAGCAGCCAAGATCAAGGCAGGTTATCAGACGAGCAGTACTTC.

J is TRBJ1-2 and V is TRBV5-1; D is unresolved. V gave up 1 base and J gave up 2 bases, with 12 bases separating them. Germline V lookup: CDR1 SGHRS, CDR2 YFSETQ. The CDR3 has 15 residues. The CDR3 DNA sequence: TGCGCCAGCAGCTTGACAGCCAAACCCAACTATGGCTACACCTTC. Amino acids: CASSLTAKPNYGYTF. The full variable domain, completed using reference TRBV5-1 and TRBJ1-2, is KAGVTQTPRYLIKTRGQQVTLSCSPISGHRSVSWYQQTPGQGLQFLFEYFSETQRNKGNFPGRFSGRQFSNSRSEMNVSTLELGDSALYLCASSLTAKPNYGYTFGSGTRLTVV.